This TCR beta chain was documented in a study of PD-L1 blockade in urothelial cancer. Overall study: Patients began atezolizumab, 1,200 mg intravenously every 3 weeks, at some point between 2012 and 2014. Specimens of blood held a median count of 141,255 T cells. Findings and limits, study-wide: Survival was better when pretreatment blood TCR clonality fell below the median.

As concerns this clone: Its antigen is not identified.

Sequencing was performed with immunoSEQ multiplex PCR; in TCRdb, only in-frame clones are kept and a portion is missing. The sample has about 52,000 clones, approximately 80% seen once. There are 18 residues in the CDR3. With V trimmed by 0 bases and J by 2 bases, 10 bases remained unmatched. Germline CDR1 reads SGHTA; CDR2 reads FQGNSA. Time point in this sample: pretreatment peripheral blood. Every patient provided from 1 to 8 samples, collected pretreatment and on-treatment. Source: PBMCs, taken around atezolizumab (anti-PD-L1) treatment. The chain uses TRBV7-2 and TRBJ2-7; TRBD2 aligns across 10 bases. This TCR came from a man in his fifties or sixties with urothelial cancer. This CDR3 is CASSLAYSGGLRPYEQYF. CDR3 nucleotide sequence: TGTGCCAGCAGCTTAGCTTATAGCGGGGGGCTTCGACCCTACGAGCAGTACTTC.